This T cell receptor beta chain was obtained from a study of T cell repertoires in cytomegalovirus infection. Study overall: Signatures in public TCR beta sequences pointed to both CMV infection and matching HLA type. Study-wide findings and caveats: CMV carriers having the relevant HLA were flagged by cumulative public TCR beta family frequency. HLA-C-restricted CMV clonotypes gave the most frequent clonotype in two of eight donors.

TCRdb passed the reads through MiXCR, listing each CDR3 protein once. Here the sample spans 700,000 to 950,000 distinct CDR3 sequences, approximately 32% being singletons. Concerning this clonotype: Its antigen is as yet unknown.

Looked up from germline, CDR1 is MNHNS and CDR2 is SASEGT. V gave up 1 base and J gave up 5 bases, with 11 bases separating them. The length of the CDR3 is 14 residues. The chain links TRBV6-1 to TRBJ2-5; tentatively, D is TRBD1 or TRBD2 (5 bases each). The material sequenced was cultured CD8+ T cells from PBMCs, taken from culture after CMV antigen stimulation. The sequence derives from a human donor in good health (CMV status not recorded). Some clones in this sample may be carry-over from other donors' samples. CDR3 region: CASSEGGWGETQYF. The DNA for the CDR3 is TGTGCCAGCAGTGAAGGCGGGTGGGGGGAGACCCAGTACTTC.